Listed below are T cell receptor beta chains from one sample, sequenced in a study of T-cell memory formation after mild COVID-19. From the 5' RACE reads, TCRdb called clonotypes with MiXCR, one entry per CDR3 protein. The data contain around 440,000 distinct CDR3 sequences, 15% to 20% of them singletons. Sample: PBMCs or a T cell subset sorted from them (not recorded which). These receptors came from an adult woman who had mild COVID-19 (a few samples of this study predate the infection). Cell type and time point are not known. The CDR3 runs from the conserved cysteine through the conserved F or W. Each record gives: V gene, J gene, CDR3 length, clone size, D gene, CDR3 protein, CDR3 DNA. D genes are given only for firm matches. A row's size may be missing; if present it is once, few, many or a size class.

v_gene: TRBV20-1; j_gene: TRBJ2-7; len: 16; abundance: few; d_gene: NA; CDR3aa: CSARVSAGLLLYEQYF; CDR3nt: TGCAGTGCTAGAGTATCGGCAGGGCTTCTCCTCTACGAGCAGTACTTC
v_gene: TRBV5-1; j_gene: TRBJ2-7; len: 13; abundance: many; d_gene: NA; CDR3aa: CASSPTGPYEQYF; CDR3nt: TGCGCCAGCAGCCCAACAGGGCCCTACGAGCAGTACTTC
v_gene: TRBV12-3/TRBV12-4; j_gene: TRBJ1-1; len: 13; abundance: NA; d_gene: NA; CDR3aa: CDSSLRTDGEAFF; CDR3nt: TGTGACAGCAGTTTACGGACGGATGGTGAAGCTTTCTTT
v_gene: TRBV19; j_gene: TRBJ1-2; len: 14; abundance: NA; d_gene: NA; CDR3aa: CASSIVGSNYGYTF; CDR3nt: TGTGCCAGTAGTATCGTGGGGTCTAACTATGGCTACACCTTC
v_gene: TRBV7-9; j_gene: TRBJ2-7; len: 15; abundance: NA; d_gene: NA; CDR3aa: CASSPARGAGYEQYF; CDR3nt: TGTGCCAGCAGCCCAGCCCGGGGCGCAGGCTACGAGCAGTACTTC
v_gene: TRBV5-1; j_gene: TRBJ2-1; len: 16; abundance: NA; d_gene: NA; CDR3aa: CASSPQSGVGYNEQFF; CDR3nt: TGCGCCAGCAGCCCGCAGTCTGGGGTGGGCTACAATGAGCAGTTCTTC
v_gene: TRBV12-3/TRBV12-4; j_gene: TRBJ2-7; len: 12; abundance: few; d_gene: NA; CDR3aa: CASSSRYREQYF; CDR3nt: TGTGCCAGCAGTTCTCGATATCGCGAGCAGTACTTC
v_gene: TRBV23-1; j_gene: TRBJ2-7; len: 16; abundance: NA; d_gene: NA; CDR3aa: CASSQPTGWRSYEQYF; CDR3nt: TGCGCCAGCAGTCAACCTACAGGATGGAGATCCTACGAGCAGTACTTC
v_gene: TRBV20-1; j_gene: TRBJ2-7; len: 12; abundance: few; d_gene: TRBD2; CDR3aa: CSAGDGTYEQYF; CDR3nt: TGCAGCGCGGGGGACGGTACCTACGAGCAGTACTTC
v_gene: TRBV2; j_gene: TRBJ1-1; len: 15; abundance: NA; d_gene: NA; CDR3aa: CASSEDAALTTEAFF; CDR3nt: TGTGCCAGCAGTGAAGATGCAGCTTTGACCACTGAAGCTTTCTTT
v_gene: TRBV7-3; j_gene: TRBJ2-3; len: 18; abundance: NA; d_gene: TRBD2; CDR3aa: CASSTLTLAGAGTDTQYF; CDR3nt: TGTGCCAGCAGCACCCTCACCCTAGCGGGAGCGGGCACAGATACGCAGTATTTT
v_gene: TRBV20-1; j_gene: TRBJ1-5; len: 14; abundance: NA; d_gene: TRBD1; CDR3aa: CSARLPGGPRPQHF; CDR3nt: TGCAGTGCCAGGTTACCAGGGGGCCCTCGGCCCCAGCATTTT
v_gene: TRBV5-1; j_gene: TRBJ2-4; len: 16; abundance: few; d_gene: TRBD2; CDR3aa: CASSSGLAGVFNIQYF; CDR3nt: TGCGCCAGCAGCTCTGGACTAGCGGGAGTTTTTAACATTCAGTACTTC
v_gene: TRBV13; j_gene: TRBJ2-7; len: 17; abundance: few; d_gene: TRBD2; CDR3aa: CASSSAGTSGNPYEQYF; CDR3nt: TGTGCCAGCAGCTCAGCCGGGACTAGCGGGAATCCCTACGAGCAGTACTTC
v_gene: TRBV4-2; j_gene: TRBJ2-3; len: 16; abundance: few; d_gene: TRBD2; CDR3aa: CASSQKGLAGADTQYF; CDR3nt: TGTGCCAGCAGCCAAAAGGGACTAGCGGGGGCAGATACGCAGTATTTT
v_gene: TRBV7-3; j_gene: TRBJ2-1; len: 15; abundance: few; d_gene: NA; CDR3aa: CASSLTRDKNNEQFF; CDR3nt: TGTGCCAGCAGCTTAACACGGGACAAAAACAATGAGCAGTTCTTC
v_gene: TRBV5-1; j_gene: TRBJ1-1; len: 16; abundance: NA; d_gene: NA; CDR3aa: CASSLALGTASFEAFF; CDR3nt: TGCGCCAGCAGCTTGGCCCTGGGGACGGCCTCCTTTGAAGCTTTCTTT
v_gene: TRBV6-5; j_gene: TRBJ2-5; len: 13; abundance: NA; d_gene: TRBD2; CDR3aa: CASSPSGLETQYF; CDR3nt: TGTGCCAGCAGTCCTAGCGGGCTCGAGACCCAGTACTTC
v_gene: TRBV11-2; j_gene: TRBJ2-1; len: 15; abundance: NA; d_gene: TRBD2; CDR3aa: CASSLGVAGANEQFF; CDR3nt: TGTGCCAGCAGCCTAGGAGTAGCGGGAGCTAATGAGCAGTTCTTC
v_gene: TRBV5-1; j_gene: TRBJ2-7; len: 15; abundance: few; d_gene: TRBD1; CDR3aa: CASSLPEQGSYEQYF; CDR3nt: TGCGCCAGCAGCCTTCCTGAACAGGGGTCCTACGAGCAGTACTTC
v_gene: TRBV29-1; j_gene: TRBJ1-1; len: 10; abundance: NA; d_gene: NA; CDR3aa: CSAGDIEAFF; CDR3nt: TGCAGCGCCGGGGACATTGAAGCTTTCTTT
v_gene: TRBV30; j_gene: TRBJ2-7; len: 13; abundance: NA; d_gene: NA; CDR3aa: CAWSDQPAYEQYF; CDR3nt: TGTGCCTGGAGTGACCAGCCAGCCTACGAGCAGTACTTC
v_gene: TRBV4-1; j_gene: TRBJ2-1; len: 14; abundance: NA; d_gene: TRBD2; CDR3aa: CASSQVQKREEQFF; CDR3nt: TGCGCCAGCAGCCAAGTTCAGAAGCGGGAGGAGCAGTTCTTC
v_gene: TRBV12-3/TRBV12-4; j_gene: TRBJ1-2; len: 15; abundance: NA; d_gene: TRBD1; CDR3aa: CASSESGTGNYGYTF; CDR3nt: TGTGCCAGCAGTGAATCCGGGACAGGGAACTATGGCTACACCTTC
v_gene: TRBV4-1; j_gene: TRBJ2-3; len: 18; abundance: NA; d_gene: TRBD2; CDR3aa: CASSQDKLAGIVADTQYF; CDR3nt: TGCGCCAGCAGCCAAGATAAGCTAGCGGGAATCGTGGCAGATACGCAGTATTTT
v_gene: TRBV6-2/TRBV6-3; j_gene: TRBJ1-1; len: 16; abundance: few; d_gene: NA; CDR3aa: CASSYRSPGKYTEAFF; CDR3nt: TGTGCCAGCAGTTACCGCTCGCCGGGGAAGTACACTGAAGCTTTCTTT
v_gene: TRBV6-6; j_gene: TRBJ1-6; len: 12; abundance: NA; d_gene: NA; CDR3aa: CASKEGTSPLHF; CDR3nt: TGTGCCAGCAAGGAGGGTACTTCACCCCTCCACTTT
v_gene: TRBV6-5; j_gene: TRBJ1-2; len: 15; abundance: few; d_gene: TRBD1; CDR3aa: CASSYQGAHNDGYTF; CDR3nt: TGTGCCAGCAGTTATCAGGGGGCGCATAATGATGGCTACACCTTC
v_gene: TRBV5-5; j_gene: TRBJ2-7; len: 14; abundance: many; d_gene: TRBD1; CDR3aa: CASSPGTGGLEQYF; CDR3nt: TGTGCCAGCAGCCCCGGGACAGGGGGCCTCGAGCAGTACTTC
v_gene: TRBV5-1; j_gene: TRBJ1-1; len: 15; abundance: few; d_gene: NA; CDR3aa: CASALLGQFNTEAFF; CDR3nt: TGCGCCAGCGCCCTACTTGGACAGTTCAACACTGAAGCTTTCTTT
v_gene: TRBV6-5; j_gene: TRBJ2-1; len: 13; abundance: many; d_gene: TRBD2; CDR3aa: CASRRLAANEQFF; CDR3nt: TGTGCCAGCAGGCGACTAGCCGCCAATGAGCAGTTCTTC
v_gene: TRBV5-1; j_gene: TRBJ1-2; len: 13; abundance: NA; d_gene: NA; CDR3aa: CASSPGWGNGYTF; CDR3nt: TGCGCCAGCAGCCCGGGATGGGGAAATGGCTACACCTTC
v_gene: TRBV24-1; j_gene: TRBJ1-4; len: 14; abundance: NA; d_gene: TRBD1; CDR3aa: CATSEGQVGEKLFF; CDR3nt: TGTGCCACCAGTGAAGGACAGGTCGGAGAAAAACTGTTTTTT
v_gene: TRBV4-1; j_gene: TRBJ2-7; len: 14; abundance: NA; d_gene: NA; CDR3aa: CASSQGRKTYEQYF; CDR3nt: TGCGCCAGCAGCCAGGGACGCAAGACCTACGAGCAGTACTTC
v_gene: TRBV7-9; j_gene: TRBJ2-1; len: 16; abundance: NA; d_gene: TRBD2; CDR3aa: CASSPTWTRKYNEQFF; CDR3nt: TGTGCCAGCAGCCCGACTTGGACTAGAAAGTACAATGAGCAGTTCTTC
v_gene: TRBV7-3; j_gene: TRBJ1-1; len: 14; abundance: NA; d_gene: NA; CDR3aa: CASSSITVNTEAFF; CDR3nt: TGTGCCAGCAGCTCTATTACGGTGAACACTGAAGCTTTCTTT
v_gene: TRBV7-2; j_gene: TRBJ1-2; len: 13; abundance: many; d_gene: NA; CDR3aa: CASSLLTNYGYTF; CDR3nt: TGTGCCAGCAGCTTATTGACTAACTATGGCTACACCTTC
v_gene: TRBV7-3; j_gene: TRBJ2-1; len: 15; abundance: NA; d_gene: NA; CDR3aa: CASSLFVEAYNEQFF; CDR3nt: TGTGCCAGCAGCTTATTCGTGGAGGCCTACAATGAGCAGTTCTTC
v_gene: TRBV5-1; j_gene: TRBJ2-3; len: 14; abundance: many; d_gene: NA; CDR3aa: CASSLEGDTDTQYF; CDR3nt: TGCGCCAGCAGCTTGGAGGGGGACACAGATACGCAGTATTTT
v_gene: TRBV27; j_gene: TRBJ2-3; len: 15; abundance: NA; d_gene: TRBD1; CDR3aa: CASSERDRSTDTQYF; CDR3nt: TGTGCCAGCAGTGAGAGGGACAGAAGCACAGATACGCAGTATTTT
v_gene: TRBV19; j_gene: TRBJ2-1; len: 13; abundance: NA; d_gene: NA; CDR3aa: CASSIAVYNEQFF; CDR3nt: TGTGCCAGTAGTATTGCGGTCTACAATGAGCAGTTCTTC
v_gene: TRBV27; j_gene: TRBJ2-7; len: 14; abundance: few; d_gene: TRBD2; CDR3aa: CASSLNGRSYEQYF; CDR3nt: TGTGCCAGCAGTTTGAACGGGAGGAGCTACGAGCAGTACTTC
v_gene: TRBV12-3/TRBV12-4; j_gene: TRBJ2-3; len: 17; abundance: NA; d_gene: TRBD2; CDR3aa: CASSRYLAGGPSDTQYF; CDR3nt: TGTGCCAGCAGCAGATACCTAGCGGGGGGGCCATCAGATACGCAGTATTTT
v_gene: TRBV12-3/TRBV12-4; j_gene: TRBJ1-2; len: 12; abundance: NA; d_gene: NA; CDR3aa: CASSGTSYGYTF; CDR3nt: TGTGCCAGCAGTGGGACATCCTATGGCTACACCTTC
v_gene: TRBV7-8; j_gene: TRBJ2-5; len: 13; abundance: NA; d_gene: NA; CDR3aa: CASSFWFQETQYF; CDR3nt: TGTGCCAGCAGCTTCTGGTTCCAAGAGACCCAGTACTTC